This TCR beta chain was sequenced in a study of T-cell memory formation after mild COVID-19. TCRdb independently ran MiXCR on the 5' RACE reads; one entry per CDR3 protein. The sample lists 170,000 or so distinct CDR3 sequences; about 21% were seen once. This CDR3 region has 15 residues. V dropped 6 bases and J dropped 3 bases, with 16 bases sitting between them. This clonotype was counted only a few times. Material: PBMCs or a T cell subset sorted from them (not recorded which). This TCR was sampled from an adult woman who had mild COVID-19 (a few samples of this study predate the infection). Cell type and time point are not known. This chain uses TRBV12-3 or TRBV12-4 with TRBJ2-3; D unresolved. The CDR3 DNA reads TGTGCCAGCAGATTCCTTGAGTATCGTACAGATACGCAGTATTTT. Translating it yields CASRFLEYRTDTQYF.